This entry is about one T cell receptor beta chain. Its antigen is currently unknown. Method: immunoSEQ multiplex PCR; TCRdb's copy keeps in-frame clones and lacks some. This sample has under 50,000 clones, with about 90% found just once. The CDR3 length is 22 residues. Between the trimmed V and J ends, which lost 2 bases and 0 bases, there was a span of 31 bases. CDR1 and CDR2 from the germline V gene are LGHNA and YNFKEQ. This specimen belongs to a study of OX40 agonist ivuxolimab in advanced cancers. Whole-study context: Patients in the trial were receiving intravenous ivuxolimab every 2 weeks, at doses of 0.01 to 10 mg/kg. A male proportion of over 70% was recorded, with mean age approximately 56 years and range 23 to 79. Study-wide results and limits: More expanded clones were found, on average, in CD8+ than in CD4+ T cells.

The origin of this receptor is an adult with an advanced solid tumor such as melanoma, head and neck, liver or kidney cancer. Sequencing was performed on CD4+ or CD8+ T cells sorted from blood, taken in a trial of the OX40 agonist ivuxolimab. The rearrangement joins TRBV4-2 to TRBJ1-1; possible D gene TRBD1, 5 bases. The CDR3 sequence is CASSQSLLRGLELGNMNTEAFF. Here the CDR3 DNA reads TGTGCCAGCAGCCAATCCCTGTTGAGGGGATTAGAGCTGGGGAATATGAACACTGAAGCTTTCTTT.